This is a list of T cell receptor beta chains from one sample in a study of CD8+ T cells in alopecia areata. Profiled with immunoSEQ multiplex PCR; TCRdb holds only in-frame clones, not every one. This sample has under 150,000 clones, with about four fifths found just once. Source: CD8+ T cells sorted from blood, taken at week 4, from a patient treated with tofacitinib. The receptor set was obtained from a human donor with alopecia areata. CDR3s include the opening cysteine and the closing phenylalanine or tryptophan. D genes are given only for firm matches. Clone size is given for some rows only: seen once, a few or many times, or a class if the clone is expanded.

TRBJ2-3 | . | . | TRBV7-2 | TGTGCCAGCAGCTTAACCGGGGCAGATACGCAGTATTTT | CASSLTGADTQYF
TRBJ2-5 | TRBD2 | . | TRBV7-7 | TGTGCTAGCAGCCGGACTAGCGGCGAGACCCAGTACTTC | CASSRTSGETQYF
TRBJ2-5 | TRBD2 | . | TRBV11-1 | TGTGCCAGCAGCCCCGGACTAGCGGGGGGCGTAGAGACCCAGTACTTC | CASSPGLAGGVETQYF
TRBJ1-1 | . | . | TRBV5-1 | TGCGCCAGCAGCTGGGAGGGGATAACTGAAGCTTTCTTT | CASSWEGITEAFF
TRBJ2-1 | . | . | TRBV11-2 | TGTGCCAGCAGCTCCACGGGGGATGAGCAGTTCTTC | CASSSTGDEQFF
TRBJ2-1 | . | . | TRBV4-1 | TGCGCCAGCAGCTTACGAGGGGGGGCCGAAATCTACAATGAGCAGTTCTTC | CASSLRGGAEIYNEQFF
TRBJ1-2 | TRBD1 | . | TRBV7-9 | TGTGCCAGCAGCTTAGCCGGGACAGGGACGGGTGGCTACACCTTC | CASSLAGTGTGGYTF
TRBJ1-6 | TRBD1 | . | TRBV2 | TGTGCCAGCAGCCTGGGACAGGGTCTTACACCCCTCCACTTT | CASSLGQGLTPLHF
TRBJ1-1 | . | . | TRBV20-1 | TGCAGTGCCGGGCAGGAAACTGAAGCTTTCTTT | CSAGQETEAFF
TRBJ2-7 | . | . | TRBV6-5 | TGTGCCAGCAGTTACTCGGCTGCCCCGGCCTCCTACGAGCAGTACTTC | CASSYSAAPASYEQYF
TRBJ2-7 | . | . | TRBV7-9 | TGTGCCAGCAGCTTAGGGCGGTCCTACGAGCAGTACTTC | CASSLGRSYEQYF
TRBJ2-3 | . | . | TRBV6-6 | TGTGCCAGCAGTACGAGGACAGAGGATACGCAGTATTTT | CASSTRTEDTQYF
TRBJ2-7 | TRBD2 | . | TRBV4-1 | TGCGCCAGCAGCCCCGGACTAGCGGGGGGGCACTACGAGCAGTACTTC | CASSPGLAGGHYEQYF
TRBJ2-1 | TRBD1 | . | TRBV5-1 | TGCGCCAGCAGCCCGGGGGACAGGGAGTTAACAACTGAGCAGTTCTTC | CASSPGDRELTTEQFF
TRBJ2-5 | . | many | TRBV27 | TGTGCCAGCTCAAACTTGGCCGACCAAGAGACCCAGTACTTC | CASSNLADQETQYF
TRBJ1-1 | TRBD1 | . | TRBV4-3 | TGCGCCAGCAGCCTTGACAGGGTCGGCACTGAAGCTTTCTTT | CASSLDRVGTEAFF
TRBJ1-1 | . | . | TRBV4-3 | TGCGCCAGCAGCCAAGACGGGACATACCGAGGGACTGAAGCTTTCTTT | CASSQDGTYRGTEAFF
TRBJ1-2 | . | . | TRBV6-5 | TGTGCCAGCAGTTACCGCTTTTTAGCTAACTATGGCTACACCTTC | CASSYRFLANYGYTF
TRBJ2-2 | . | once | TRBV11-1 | TGTGCCAGCGCCGCGTCTTTGAGGGGGGAGCTGTTTTTT | CASAASLRGELFF
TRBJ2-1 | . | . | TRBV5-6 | TGTGCCAGCAGCTGGGGTGGACAGAGCAATGAGCAGTTCTTC | CASSWGGQSNEQFF
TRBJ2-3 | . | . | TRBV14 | TGTGCCAGCAGCCAAGATCGGGTTAGCGGCCTCGATACGCAGTATTTT | CASSQDRVSGLDTQYF
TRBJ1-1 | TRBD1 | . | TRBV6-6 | TGTGCCAGCAGTTTGGACAGGGCAGGCACTGAAGCTTTCTTT | CASSLDRAGTEAFF
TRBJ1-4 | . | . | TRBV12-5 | TGTGCTAGTGGTGAGGGGGCAACTAATGAAAAACTGTTTTTT | CASGEGATNEKLFF
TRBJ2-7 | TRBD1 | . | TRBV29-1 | TGCAGCGTTCGGGACAGGGGCTCCTACGAGCAGTACTTC | CSVRDRGSYEQYF
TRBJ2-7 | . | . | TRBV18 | TGTGCCAGCTCACCCCCATTTACCTACGAGCAGTACTTC | CASSPPFTYEQYF
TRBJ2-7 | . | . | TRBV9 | TGTGCCAGCAGTCGTAGCTGGGGAAGCTCCTACGAGCAGTACTTC | CASSRSWGSSYEQYF
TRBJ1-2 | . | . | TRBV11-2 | TGTGCCAGCAGCTTAGGGAGTAGGCCTGGCTACACCTTC | CASSLGSRPGYTF
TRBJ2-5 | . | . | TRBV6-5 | TGTGCCAGCAGTTATTTGGGGGAGGAGGAGACCCAGTACTTC | CASSYLGEEETQYF
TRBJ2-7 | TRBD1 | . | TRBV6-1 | TGTGCCAGCAGTGGACGGACAGGGAGGTCCTACGAGCAGTACTTC | CASSGRTGRSYEQYF